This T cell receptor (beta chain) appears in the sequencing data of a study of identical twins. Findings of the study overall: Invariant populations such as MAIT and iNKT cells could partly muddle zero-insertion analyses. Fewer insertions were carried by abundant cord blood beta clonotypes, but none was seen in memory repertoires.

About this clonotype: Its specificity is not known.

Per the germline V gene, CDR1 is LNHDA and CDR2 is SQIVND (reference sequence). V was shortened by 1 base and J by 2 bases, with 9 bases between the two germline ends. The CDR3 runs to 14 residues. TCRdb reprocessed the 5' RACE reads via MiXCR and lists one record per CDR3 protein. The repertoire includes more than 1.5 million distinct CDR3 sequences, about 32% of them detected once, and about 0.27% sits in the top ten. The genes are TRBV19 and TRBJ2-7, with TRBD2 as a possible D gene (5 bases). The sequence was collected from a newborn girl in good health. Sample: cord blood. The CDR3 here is CASSIARGPYEQYF. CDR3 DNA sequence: TGTGCCAGTAGTATAGCTCGGGGTCCCTACGAGCAGTACTTC.